These T cell receptor beta chains were read from a single sample in a study of CD8+ T cells in alopecia areata. This table comes from immunoSEQ multiplex PCR, and its TCRdb copy is limited to in-frame clones, with some not included. The sample holds about 76,000 clones, roughly 70% seen once. The sequenced sample was CD8+ T cells sorted from blood, obtained at week 24, from a patient treated with tofacitinib. The receptors here all came from a human donor with alopecia areata. Both conserved end residues are part of each CDR3. The order of the fields is clone size, V gene, D gene, J gene, CDR3 protein, CDR3 DNA. The D gene is left open where the match is weak. For some rows the clone size is stated as once, few or many, or as a class when expanded; others skip it.

clone size: few; V gene: TRBV6-5; D gene: TRBD2; J gene: TRBJ2-5; CDR3 protein: CASSYTRAGVETQYF; CDR3 DNA: TGTGCCAGCAGTTACACTAGAGCGGGAGTTGAGACCCAGTACTTC
clone size: few; V gene: TRBV23-1; D gene: .; J gene: TRBJ1-1; CDR3 protein: CASSQPRGTYPLEAFF; CDR3 DNA: TGCGCCAGCAGTCAACCACGTGGCACCTACCCCCTTGAAGCTTTCTTT
clone size: .; V gene: TRBV27; D gene: .; J gene: TRBJ2-1; CDR3 protein: CASSSGGSYNEQFF; CDR3 DNA: TGTGCCAGCAGTTCGGGCGGCTCCTACAATGAGCAGTTCTTC
clone size: .; V gene: TRBV4-1; D gene: .; J gene: TRBJ1-2; CDR3 protein: CASSRTSYYGGYTF; CDR3 DNA: TGCGCCAGCAGCCGGACCTCATACTACGGGGGCTACACCTTC
clone size: .; V gene: TRBV14; D gene: .; J gene: TRBJ2-7; CDR3 protein: CASSQGLTGFYEQYF; CDR3 DNA: TGCGCCAGCAGCCAGGGTCTAACAGGGTTCTACGAGCAGTACTTC
clone size: .; V gene: TRBV27; D gene: TRBD2; J gene: TRBJ2-5; CDR3 protein: CASSFSGRTAETQYF; CDR3 DNA: TGTGCCAGCAGTTTTAGCGGGAGAACAGCAGAGACCCAGTACTTC
clone size: few; V gene: TRBV5-6; D gene: .; J gene: TRBJ2-5; CDR3 protein: CASSLSVSAGQETQYF; CDR3 DNA: TGTGCCAGCAGCTTATCGGTTTCGGCGGGGCAAGAGACCCAGTACTTC
clone size: many; V gene: TRBV7-3; D gene: .; J gene: TRBJ1-5; CDR3 protein: CASSLGGNNQPQHF; CDR3 DNA: TGTGCCAGCAGCTTAGGAGGGAACAATCAGCCCCAGCATTTT
clone size: .; V gene: TRBV29-1; D gene: .; J gene: TRBJ1-2; CDR3 protein: CSSRVGGSSYGYTF; CDR3 DNA: TGCAGCTCCCGAGTCGGGGGGAGCTCCTATGGCTACACCTTC
clone size: once; V gene: TRBV5-6; D gene: TRBD2; J gene: TRBJ2-7; CDR3 protein: CASSLSSSGRSSVQYF; CDR3 DNA: TGTGCCAGCAGCTTGAGTAGTAGCGGGAGAAGTTCAGTGCAGTACTTC
clone size: .; V gene: TRBV18; D gene: .; J gene: TRBJ2-7; CDR3 protein: CASSPGAAYEQYF; CDR3 DNA: TGTGCCAGCTCCCCCGGGGCAGCCTACGAGCAGTACTTC
clone size: .; V gene: TRBV27; D gene: .; J gene: TRBJ2-7; CDR3 protein: CASSLSLATYEQYF; CDR3 DNA: TGTGCCAGCAGTTTATCGCTAGCCACCTACGAGCAGTACTTC
clone size: once; V gene: TRBV13; D gene: TRBD1; J gene: TRBJ2-7; CDR3 protein: CASSLVTGVDEQYF; CDR3 DNA: TGTGCCAGCAGCCTAGTGACAGGGGTCGACGAGCAGTACTTC
clone size: .; V gene: TRBV27; D gene: .; J gene: TRBJ2-1; CDR3 protein: CASILGDEQFF; CDR3 DNA: TGTGCCAGCATTCTCGGGGATGAGCAGTTCTTC
clone size: .; V gene: TRBV27; D gene: .; J gene: TRBJ1-5; CDR3 protein: CASSVISNQPQHF; CDR3 DNA: TGTGCCAGCAGTGTTATTAGCAATCAGCCCCAGCATTTT
clone size: .; V gene: TRBV15; D gene: .; J gene: TRBJ1-2; CDR3 protein: CATSREIAGTYGYTF; CDR3 DNA: TGTGCCACCAGCAGAGAAATCGCAGGGACCTATGGCTACACCTTC
clone size: .; V gene: TRBV27; D gene: .; J gene: TRBJ2-5; CDR3 protein: CASRGMGVGETQYF; CDR3 DNA: TGTGCCAGCAGGGGGATGGGAGTGGGTGAGACCCAGTACTTC
clone size: .; V gene: TRBV5-4; D gene: TRBD2; J gene: TRBJ2-1; CDR3 protein: CASSSSGRALDEQFF; CDR3 DNA: TGTGCCAGCAGCTCTAGCGGGAGGGCCTTGGATGAGCAGTTCTTC
clone size: .; V gene: TRBV18; D gene: .; J gene: TRBJ1-4; CDR3 protein: CASSLTRDGGMWKLFF; CDR3 DNA: TGTGCCAGCTCACTCACCCGGGACGGCGGTATGTGGAAACTGTTTTTT
clone size: few; V gene: TRBV7-9; D gene: TRBD1; J gene: TRBJ2-7; CDR3 protein: CASSLQGRGSYEQYF; CDR3 DNA: TGTGCCAGCAGCTTACAAGGCAGGGGGTCCTACGAGCAGTACTTC
clone size: few; V gene: TRBV6-5; D gene: .; J gene: TRBJ2-2; CDR3 protein: CASSLGAENTGELFF; CDR3 DNA: TGTGCCAGCAGTTTGGGGGCAGAGAACACCGGGGAGCTGTTTTTT
clone size: .; V gene: TRBV14; D gene: TRBD1; J gene: TRBJ2-2; CDR3 protein: CASSQEEQGWTGELFF; CDR3 DNA: TGTGCCAGCAGCCAAGAAGAACAGGGGTGGACCGGGGAGCTGTTTTTT
clone size: .; V gene: TRBV5-1; D gene: TRBD1; J gene: TRBJ2-3; CDR3 protein: CASSLGVGQATDTQYF; CDR3 DNA: TGCGCCAGCAGCTTAGGGGTGGGACAGGCTACAGATACGCAGTATTTT
clone size: .; V gene: TRBV27; D gene: .; J gene: TRBJ2-3; CDR3 protein: CASSLGSMDTQYF; CDR3 DNA: TGTGCCAGCAGTTTAGGTTCGATGGATACGCAGTATTTT
clone size: .; V gene: TRBV11-2; D gene: .; J gene: TRBJ2-7; CDR3 protein: CASSPPSGVEQYF; CDR3 DNA: TGTGCCAGCAGCCCCCCCTCAGGGGTGGAGCAGTACTTC
clone size: .; V gene: TRBV9; D gene: TRBD2; J gene: TRBJ2-5; CDR3 protein: CASSAIGTSYGETQYF; CDR3 DNA: TGTGCCAGCAGCGCCATTGGGACTAGCTATGGGGAGACCCAGTACTTC
clone size: .; V gene: TRBV28; D gene: .; J gene: TRBJ2-2; CDR3 protein: CASRRDSNTGELFF; CDR3 DNA: TGTGCCAGCAGGCGGGACAGTAACACCGGGGAGCTGTTTTTT
clone size: .; V gene: TRBV4-1; D gene: TRBD2; J gene: TRBJ2-5; CDR3 protein: CASSQELWTSGSETQYF; CDR3 DNA: TGCGCCAGCAGCCAAGAGCTGTGGACTAGCGGGAGTGAGACCCAGTACTTC
clone size: .; V gene: TRBV28; D gene: .; J gene: TRBJ2-3; CDR3 protein: CASSLLAELTDTQYF; CDR3 DNA: TGTGCCAGCAGTTTACTTGCGGAGCTCACAGATACGCAGTATTTT
clone size: .; V gene: TRBV18; D gene: .; J gene: TRBJ1-1; CDR3 protein: CASSPGAVEAFF; CDR3 DNA: TGTGCCAGCTCACCTGGAGCGGTTGAAGCTTTCTTT
clone size: .; V gene: TRBV29-1; D gene: .; J gene: TRBJ2-7; CDR3 protein: CSVESQYEQYF; CDR3 DNA: TGCAGCGTTGAAAGTCAATACGAGCAGTACTTC
clone size: .; V gene: TRBV30; D gene: .; J gene: TRBJ1-1; CDR3 protein: CAWNFMNTEAFF; CDR3 DNA: TGTGCCTGGAATTTCATGAACACTGAAGCTTTCTTT
clone size: once; V gene: TRBV4-1; D gene: .; J gene: TRBJ2-7; CDR3 protein: CASSQDLGYEQYF; CDR3 DNA: TGCGCCAGCAGCCAGGATCTAGGGTACGAGCAGTACTTC
clone size: .; V gene: TRBV6-5; D gene: .; J gene: TRBJ2-5; CDR3 protein: CASSYFGGSQETQYF; CDR3 DNA: TGTGCCAGCAGTTACTTTGGGGGATCCCAAGAGACCCAGTACTTC
clone size: .; V gene: TRBV7-2; D gene: .; J gene: TRBJ1-4; CDR3 protein: CASTPGPF; CDR3 DNA: TGTGCCAGCACCCCGGGACCGTTT
clone size: .; V gene: TRBV6-5; D gene: .; J gene: TRBJ1-5; CDR3 protein: CASSYSAGDSNQPQHF; CDR3 DNA: TGTGCCAGCAGTTACTCTGCGGGAGATAGCAATCAGCCCCAGCATTTT
clone size: .; V gene: TRBV7-2; D gene: .; J gene: TRBJ2-2; CDR3 protein: CAHARGDFYPGELFF; CDR3 DNA: TGTGCCCACGCGAGGGGGGACTTTTACCCCGGGGAGCTGTTTTTT
clone size: few; V gene: TRBV6-6; D gene: TRBD1; J gene: TRBJ2-7; CDR3 protein: CASSYVGQGFDEQYF; CDR3 DNA: TGTGCCAGCAGTTACGTAGGACAGGGGTTCGACGAGCAGTACTTC